This entry concerns a single TCR beta chain. What it binds is not known. The CDR3 is 13 amino acids. The germline gives CDR1 MDHEN, CDR2 SYDVKM. The V and J ends lost 6 bases and 5 bases, in that order; junction bases with no gene match: 5. PCR primers comprised 60 Vbeta and 13 Jbeta primers. Profiling relied on immunoSEQ multiplex PCR, and the TCRdb table lists in-frame clones only, not all of them. Here the sample spans 65,000 to 80,000 clones, approximately 81% being singletons. This specimen comes from a study of cytomegalovirus exposure and HLA in healthy donors. Study conclusions and caveats: Generally TCR sequences proved uncommon, though certain public TCRs appeared in numerous donors. In a later analysis, parvovirus B19, influenza, CMV and Epstein-Barr virus appeared linked to several top co-occurrence clusters.

This clonotype was sampled from a woman between 35 and 50 years old in good health and CMV-seropositive. Sequenced material: PBMCs. The V and J genes are TRBV28 and TRBJ2-3; 7 bases are a match to TRBD2. The CDR3 nucleotides read TGTGCCAGCAGGGGAGGGGCGTTAGATACGCAGTATTTT. Protein: CASRGGALDTQYF.